Included here is one T cell receptor (beta chain) sequence, with context. Its matching antigen is unknown. Evenly divided among several immunoSEQ plates was the genomic DNA of each subset. TCRdb's table, derived via immunoSEQ multiplex PCR, lists solely in-frame clones and lacks some. The sample shows some 1,900,000 clones, about 95% of them seen only once. With 0 bases clipped from V and 4 bases from J, the junction kept 5 bases outside the gene matches. In germline, CDR1 is SGHDN, CDR2 FVKESK. CDR3 length equals 16 residues. These data belong to a study of shared clonotypes between healthy human individuals. Across the whole study: Each donor's CD4 naive and CD4 memory cells filled three plates apiece, CD8 naive two, and CD8 memory one.

CD8 cells regarded as naive lacked CD45RO, were positively chosen for CCR7, and omitted terminally differentiated effector memory CD45RA+ cells. Notes on the study in general: A handful of donors held approximately 5% of naive CD4 clonotypes in common. Measured sharing among donors was expected to vary with sequencing depth.

The J gene is TRBJ2-1, the V gene TRBV14; 8 bases are shared with TRBD2. The sample consisted of naive CD8+ T cells sorted from blood. This clonotype was obtained from a man younger than 30 in good health. The CDR3 spells CASSQDVSGSYNEQFF. The CDR3 DNA reads TGTGCCAGCAGCCAAGATGTCAGCGGGAGTTACAATGAGCAGTTCTTC.